The 19 T cell receptor delta chains presented below share a single source sample, sequenced in a study of γδ T cells in repeated Plasmodium falciparum infection. TCRdb re-analyzed the multiplex PCR reads via CATT. Of 75,000 to 100,000 delta-chain clones listed, 1.4% are singletons. Flow sorting of PBMC yielded separate Vgamma9/Vdelta2+ and Vdelta2-negative gammadelta T cell populations for bulk repertoire analysis. The sample comprised gamma-delta T cells from blood. The origin of the receptors is a pool of human donors (malaria-infected and uninfected, not separated).

This clone was detected only a few times. The protein that TCRdb holds for this DNA derives from a much larger clone and differs from the translated DNA at residue 4, which likely indicates a read error; the protein shown here is translated from the DNA. The chain joins TRDV1 to TRDJ1; the match to TRDD3 covers 9 bases. The J gene was not available in TCRdb and was assigned here by matching the DNA to germline segments. Looked up from germline, CDR1 is TSWWSYY and CDR2 is QGS. This CDR3 is built from 17 residues. In nucleotides, the CDR3 is TGTGCTCTTAGGGAACTCCTGTGGGGGATAAGGGCCGATAAACTCATCTTT. It codes for CALRELLWGIRADKLIF.

As regards this clone: This likely traces to a read error, being one base from a far larger clone. This sample includes further DNA sequences coding for the same CDR3. The CDR3 protein is CALGEHETVTTPYTDKLIF. The CDR3 DNA reads TGTGCTCTTGGGGAGCATGAAACTGTCACAACCCCTTACACCGATAAACTCATCTTT. The chain carries TRDV1 and TRDJ1; D gene ambiguous. This CDR3 has 19 amino acids. Germline lookup yields CDR1 TSWWSYY and CDR2 QGS. V lost 3 bases and J 0 bases, leaving 23 bases between the germline ends.

This clone appeared many times. V is TRDV1 and J is TRDJ1; 10 bases fit TRDD3. The CDR3 totals 22 residues. The germline gives CDR1 TSWWSYY, CDR2 QGS. V lost 4 bases, J lost 3 bases, and 26 bases stayed unmatched. The chain's CDR3 is CALGVPRYWGIPSWRTPDKLIF. The CDR3 DNA sequence: TGTGCTCTTGGGGTCCCTAGGTACTGGGGGATCCCCTCCTGGCGTACCCCCGATAAACTCATCTTT.

This clone was picked up a small number of times. The protein in TCRdb stems from a much larger clone and differs at residue 4 from this DNA's translation, likely a read error; here the protein is translated from the DNA. This chain links TRDV2 with TRDJ1, with 8 bases lining up with TRDD2. The J gene, not given by TCRdb, was assigned here from a germline match of the nucleotide sequence. Germline-derived CDR1 and CDR2 are GEAIGNYY and EKD. This CDR3 has 21 amino acids. The CDR3 DNA reads as TGTGCCTGTGGCACCGCGCGGACTTCCTACCATAGGTACTACTACACCGATAAACTCATCTTT. Translating it yields CACGTARTSYHRYYYTDKLIF.

This clone came up a few times. The protein TCRdb lists belongs to a much larger clone and differs from this DNA's translation at residue 18, which points to a read error; the protein shown is made from the DNA. V is TRDV1 and J is TRDJ1, with 7 bases lining up with TRDD3. TCRdb is silent on the J gene; assignment here came from matching the DNA to germline. The CDR3 extends over 23 amino acids. With V trimmed by 2 bases and J by 4 bases, 31 bases remained unmatched. Germline V lookup: CDR1 TSWWSYY, CDR2 QGS. In DNA, the CDR3 is TGTGCTCTTGGGGAATATCTTTCCCCGATTAGGAAACTCACTCTGGGGGTCATCGATAAACTCATCTTT. It encodes CALGEYLSPIRKLTLGVIDKLIF.

This clone was observed many times. The likely explanation is a read error, given a far larger clone one base away. Different DNA sequences within this sample yield the same CDR3. This sequence joins TRDV2 and TRDJ1; the D is unclear. The V end lost 4 bases, the J end lost 0 bases, and 20 bases lay between the germline ends. The germline V gene encodes CDR1 GEAIGNYY and CDR2 EKD. The CDR3 spans 17 residues. The CDR3 bases are TGTGCCTGTGATACCGTCGCCAGTGACCCGTACACCGATAAACTCATCTTT. Its translation: CACDTVASDPYTDKLIF.

With regard to this clone: This sequence is one base from a far larger clone and is likely a read error. The identical CDR3 is also encoded by other nucleotide sequences in the sample. This chain connects TRDV2 to TRDJ1; tentative D call: TRDD2 (9 bases). The J gene is not listed in TCRdb, so it was assigned here from a DNA match to germline. This CDR3 spans 19 amino acids. Germline CDR1 is GEAIGNYY and CDR2 is EKD. CDR3 in amino acids: CACDIVLPTGDTHTDKLIF. The CDR3 DNA sequence: TGTGCCTGTGACATTGTCCTTCCTACCGGGGATACCCACACTGATAAACTCATCTTT.

This clone was recorded a few times. A far more abundant clone sits one base away, making this likely a read error. This same CDR3 is encoded by further DNA sequences in the sample. For the V gene the call is TRDV1; the J gene has no call; TRDD3, the table's D call, lacks a check against the DNA. Per the germline V gene, CDR1 is TSWWSYY and CDR2 is QGS. CDR3 size: 16 residues. The chain's CDR3 is CALGDILPNRTDKLIF. CDR3 bases: TGTGCTCTTGGGGATATCCTTCCGAATCGCACCGATAAGCTCATCTTT.

Turning to this clone: A single base is all that separates this from a far larger clone, so a read error is likely. Additional DNA sequences in this sample encode the identical CDR3. The chain combines TRDV1 with TRDJ1; tentative D call: TRDD3 (5 bases). Trimming cost V 2 bases and J 6 bases, with 19 bases left between them. The germline V gene has CDR1 TSWWSYY and CDR2 QGS. The CDR3 sequence is 16 residues long. CDR3 residues: CALGEDLFLGENKLIF. In DNA, the CDR3 is TGTGCTCTTGGGGAAGATCTTTTTCTGGGTGAAAATAAACTCATCTTT.

This clone turned up a few times. A far larger clone is off by one base, so a read error is likely. Other DNA sequences in this specimen translate into the identical CDR3. The V gene is TRAV38-2/DV8, the J gene TRDJ2; 9 nucleotides line up with TRDD2. The J gene comes from matching the DNA to germline here; TCRdb lacks it. The V gene end was trimmed by 4 bases and the J gene end by 4 bases; junction bases not matched to a gene: 14. This CDR3 has 18 residues. Germline V gene data show CDR1 as TSESDYY and CDR2 as QEAYKQQN. The CDR3 nucleotides read TGTGCTTATAGGGGCCTTCCTACCGTCTGGGGGCAGACAGCACAACTCTTCTTT. Its protein product is CAYRGLPTVWGQTAQLFF.

For this clone: Only one base separates this from a far larger clonotype, so it likely reflects a read error. At the DNA level, this CDR3 is encoded by other sequences in the same sample as well. The chain links TRDV1 to TRDJ2, with D possibly being TRDD2 or TRDD3 (7 bases each). TCRdb offers no J gene call, so here the DNA was matched to germline to obtain one. CDR1 TSWWSYY and CDR2 QGS come from the germline V gene. The CDR3 is 19 amino acids. CDR3 region: CACSYVGYRGYGTTAQLFF. The CDR3 region has the DNA TGTGCCTGTTCCTACGTAGGGTATAGGGGATATGGCACCACAGCACAACTCTTCTTT.

This clone is judged medium-sized. This specimen includes other DNA sequences encoding the same CDR3. This chain connects TRDV2 to TRDJ1, with D tentatively TRDD3 (6 bases). The ends were cut back, 3 bases at V and 0 bases at J, with 13 bases in the middle. The CDR3 length is 15 residues. Germline CDR1 is GEAIGNYY and CDR2 is EKD. The CDR3: CACDRVMGDTDKLIF. For the CDR3, the DNA is TGTGCCTGTGACCGCGTGATGGGGGACACCGATAAACTCATCTTT.

As for this clone: TCRdb pairs this DNA with a much larger clone's protein that differs at residue 5, likely a read error; the protein shown was translated from the DNA. The chain is built from TRDV1 and TRDJ1; 11 bases map to TRDD3. TCRdb leaves out the J gene; it was filled in here by matching the DNA to germline. The germline gives CDR1 TSWWSYY, CDR2 QGS. This CDR3 region has 23 residues. V dropped 4 bases and J dropped 0; count of bases not matched to a gene: 25. The CDR3, as DNA: TGTGCTCTTGGGGGACTATTTTCTAAGGATCGGATGGGGGATACGCCTTACACCGATAAACTCATCTTT. Protein: CALGGLFSKDRMGDTPYTDKLIF.

This clone was picked up many times. The likely explanation is a read error, given a far larger clone one base away. Other DNA sequences in the same sample also yield this CDR3. The chain carries TRDV1 and TRDJ1; 12 nucleotides match TRDD3. J lost 2 bases, V lost 4 bases, and 26 bases had no gene match. The CDR3 has 23 residues. Germline CDR1 reads TSWWSYY; CDR2 reads QGS. The CDR3, as DNA: TGTGCTCTTGGGGCCCGGCCTCTTCCTAATAGTCTGGGGGATACGGGTTATACCGATAAACTCATCTTT. Translation: CALGARPLPNSLGDTGYTDKLIF.

This clone was detected ten times or more. The V gene is TRDV1, the J gene TRDJ2; 9 nucleotides match TRDD2. CDR3 length: 22 residues. Unmatched junction bases numbered 25, after V lost 4 bases and J lost 4 bases. CDR1 TSWWSYY and CDR2 QGS come from the germline V gene. CDR3 DNA sequence: TGTGCTCTTGGGGCCGTGCCTTCCTACAAAGTGCGTCTGATTTTGGGGACAGCACAACTCTTCTTT. Its protein is CALGAVPSYKVRLILGTAQLFF.

In this sample, this clone turned up many times. TCRdb lists the protein of a much larger clone for this DNA, which differs at residue 3, so this is likely a read error; the protein given here is translated from the DNA itself. V is TRDV2 and J is TRDJ1, with 8 bases lining up with TRDD3. Here the J gene was assigned by germline matching of the DNA, as TCRdb has none. The CDR3 runs 19 residues. Germline V gene data show CDR1 as GEAIGNYY and CDR2 as EKD. The CDR3 protein is CARDTVGDPPRRRTDKLIF. In DNA, the CDR3 is TGTGCCCGTGACACCGTGGGGGATCCCCCTCGGAGGAGGACCGATAAACTCATCTTT.

This clone appeared a few times. The protein TCRdb gives is from a much larger clone and does not agree with this DNA's translation at residue 14, likely a read error; the protein shown here comes from the DNA. The J segment was not called; the V segment is TRDV1. The CDR3 consists of 16 residues. CDR1 TSWWSYY and CDR2 QGS come from the germline V gene. Here the CDR3 reads CALGEGTGEPSGKPIF. CDR3 DNA sequence: TGTGCTCTTGGGGAAGGAACTGGTGAACCCTCCGGTAAACCCATCTTT.

The V call is TRDV2, the J call TRDJ1; 10 nucleotides agree with TRDD3. No J segment appears in TCRdb, so it was assigned here by matching the sequence to germline. The CDR3 totals 19 residues. V lost 1 base and J lost 0; bases outside the gene matches: 13. The germline CDR1 and CDR2 sequences are GEAIGNYY and EKD. The CDR3 DNA reads as TGTGCCTGTGACACTACTGGGGGATCCTGTAAGGGGAACACCGATAAACTCATCTTT. Translation: CACDTTGGSCKGNTDKLIF.

The J gene is TRDJ1, the V gene TRDV1; 10 bases are shared with TRDD3. TCRdb supplies no J gene; here it was assigned by aligning the nucleotide sequence to germline. V dropped 0 bases and J dropped 7; count of bases not matched to a gene: 32. CDR1 and CDR2 from the germline V gene are TSWWSYY and QGS. There are 24 residues in the CDR3. The CDR3 is CALGELPTLFLNWGIGMGGGKLIF. In nucleotides, the CDR3 is TGTGCTCTTGGGGAACTCCCGACCCTATTTTTAAACTGGGGGATTGGCATGGGAGGCGGTAAACTCATCTTT.